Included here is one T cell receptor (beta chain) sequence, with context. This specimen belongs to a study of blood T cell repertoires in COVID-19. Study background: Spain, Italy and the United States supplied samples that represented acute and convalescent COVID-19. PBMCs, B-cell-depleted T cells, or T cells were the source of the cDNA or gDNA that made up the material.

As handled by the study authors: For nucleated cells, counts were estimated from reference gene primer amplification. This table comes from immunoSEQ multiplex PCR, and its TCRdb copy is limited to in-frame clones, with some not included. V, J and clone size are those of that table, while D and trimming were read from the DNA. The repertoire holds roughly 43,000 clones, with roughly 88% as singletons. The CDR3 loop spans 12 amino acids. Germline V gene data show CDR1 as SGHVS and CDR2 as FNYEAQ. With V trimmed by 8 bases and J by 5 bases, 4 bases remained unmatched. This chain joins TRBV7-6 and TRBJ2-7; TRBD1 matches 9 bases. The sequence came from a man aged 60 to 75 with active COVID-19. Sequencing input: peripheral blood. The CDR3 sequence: CASGQGNNEQYF. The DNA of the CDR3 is TGTGCCAGCGGACAGGGGAATAACGAGCAGTACTTC.